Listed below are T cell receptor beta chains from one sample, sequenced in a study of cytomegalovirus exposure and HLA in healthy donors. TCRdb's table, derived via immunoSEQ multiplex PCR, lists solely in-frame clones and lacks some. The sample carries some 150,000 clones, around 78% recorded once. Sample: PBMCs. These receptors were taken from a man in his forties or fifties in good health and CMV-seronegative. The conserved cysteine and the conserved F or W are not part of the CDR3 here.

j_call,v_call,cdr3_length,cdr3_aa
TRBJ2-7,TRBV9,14,ASSDDRDRGSYEQY
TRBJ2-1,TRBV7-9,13,ASSPLAGGHGEQF
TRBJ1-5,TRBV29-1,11,SVGGGVNQPQH
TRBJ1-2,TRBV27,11,ASSFRGGYGYT
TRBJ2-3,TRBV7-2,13,ASSLSGQGTDTQY
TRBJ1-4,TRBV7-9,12,ASSFRGANEKLF
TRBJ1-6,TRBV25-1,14,ASSDPGQGINSPLH
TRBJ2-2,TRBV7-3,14,ASSFSGTGFTGELF
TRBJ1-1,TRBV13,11,ASSDIENTEAF
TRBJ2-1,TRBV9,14,ASSVTPTGTTNEQF
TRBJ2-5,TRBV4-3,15,ASSQDLGGGIQETQY
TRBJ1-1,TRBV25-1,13,ASSAPRGRLAEAF
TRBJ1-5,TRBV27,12,ASSMGRGQQPQH
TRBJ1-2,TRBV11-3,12,ASSFLRENYGYT
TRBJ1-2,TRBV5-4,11,ASSFDRNYGYT
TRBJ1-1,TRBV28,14,ASSLPQTGSTTEAF
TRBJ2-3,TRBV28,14,ASSTRTSGGIDTQY
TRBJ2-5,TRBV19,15,ASSPGTGGKGGETQY
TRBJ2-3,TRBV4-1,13,ASRRSGGPSDTQY
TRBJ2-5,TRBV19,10,ASGGAQETQY
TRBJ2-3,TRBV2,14,ASSEGLAGGGDTQY
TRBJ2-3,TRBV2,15,ASSEALGQGGPDTQY